The source of this T cell receptor beta chain is a study of T-cell reconstitution after alpha-beta-depleted transplantation in children. For TCRbeta, the library was prepared with unique molecular identifiers. TCRdb processed the PCR reads anew with MiXCR; each CDR3 protein has one entry. This sample has about 580,000 distinct CDR3 sequences, with around 23% found just once. The CDR3 is 14 residues long. The ends were cut back, 5 bases at V and 3 bases at J, with 12 bases in the middle. This sample comprised PBMCs, mostly from graft donor cells, obtained 360 days after TCRalphabeta/CD19-depleted stem cell transplant. The chain combines TRBV12-3 or TRBV12-4 with TRBJ2-3; the D gene is possibly TRBD2 (6 bases). The sequence came from a boy in the first two years of life who had a stem cell transplant for acute myeloid leukemia, so the T cells may come from the graft donor. The CDR3 bases are TGTGCCAGCAGTGAGGGTGGGGGGACAGATACGCAGTATTTT. Translation: CASSEGGGTDTQYF.